The 32 T cell receptor beta chains given below trace back to one sample, sequenced in a study of graft-versus-host responses after intestinal transplantation. Libraries were prepared by immunoSEQ multiplex PCR; TCRdb keeps only in-frame clonotypes and omits some of them. Among about 59,000 clones listed, 85% to 95% were seen once. These TCRs' antigens remain unknown. The specimen comprised unstimulated CD4+ T cells sorted from spleen or lymph node cells, sampled before transplant. All receptors come from a human donor who was the organ donor for an intestinal transplant.

Comments on this clone: The sample has other DNA sequences that encode this CDR3 too. The V call is TRBV11-2, the J call TRBJ2-7; unclear D gene. V was trimmed by 2 bases and J by 2 bases, leaving 10 bases between them. Germline lookup yields CDR1 SGHAT and CDR2 FQNNGV. This CDR3 spans 14 amino acids. CDR3 amino acids: CASSLLPGTYEQYF. The DNA of the CDR3 is TGTGCCAGCAGCTTATTGCCGGGTACCTACGAGCAGTACTTC.

This clone was detected once. V usage is TRBV18 and J usage is TRBJ1-1, with 7 bases aligning to TRBD1. Germline V gene lookup returns CDR1 KGHSH and CDR2 LQKENI. The CDR3 covers 14 residues. The trim removed 2 bases at V and 5 bases at J, leaving 5 bases unmatched. In DNA, the CDR3 is TGTGCCAGCTCACCAGTTAGGGGGCAGACTGAAGCTTTCTTT. As protein: CASSPVRGQTEAFF.

The chain joins TRBV16 to TRBJ2-7; D is ambiguous. The CDR3 has 14 amino acids. V dropped 0 bases and J dropped 5 bases, with 11 bases sitting between them. Germline V CDR1 and CDR2: KGHSY, FQNENV. CDR3 sequence: CASSQSHSWDEQYF. DNA of the CDR3: TGTGCCAGCAGCCAATCGCATTCCTGGGACGAGCAGTACTTC. The full variable domain, rest sourced from reference TRBV16 and TRBJ2-7, is GEEVAQTPKHLVRGEGQKAKLYCAPIKGHSYVFWYQQVLKNEFKFLISFQNENVFDETGMPKERFSAKCLPNSPCSLEIQATKLEDSAVYFCASSQSHSWDEQYFGPGTRLTVT.

The genes are TRBV11-2 and TRBJ2-7; TRBD1 is a possible D gene (5 bases). Germline CDR1 is SGHAT and CDR2 is FQNNGV. Trimming stripped 5 bases from V and 2 bases from J, with 13 bases between. The CDR3 has 14 residues. CDR3 DNA sequence: TGTGCCAGCAGCACGCAGGGTGGGGCCTACGAGCAGTACTTC. As protein: CASSTQGGAYEQYF.

This sequence joins TRBV2 and TRBJ2-1; D unclear. Trimming shortened V by 8 bases and J by 6 bases, and 14 bases separated the two germline ends. The germline V gene has CDR1 SNHLY and CDR2 FYNNEI. This CDR3 has 13 amino acids. The CDR3 nucleotides are TGTGCCAGCCTCACCCGGTTTGCCAATGAGCAGTTCTTC. This translates into CASLTRFANEQFF.

This chain links TRBV7-6 with TRBJ2-5; TRBD2 agrees at 8 bases. J lost 2 bases, V lost 3 bases, and 8 bases had no gene match. Germline V CDR1 and CDR2: SGHVS, FNYEAQ. There are 16 residues in the CDR3. CDR3 nucleotide sequence: TGTGCCAGCAGCTTGAGGTCGACTAGCGTTCAAGAGACCCAGTACTTC. This translates into CASSLRSTSVQETQYF.

The chain couples TRBV7-2 to TRBJ1-2; D gene unclear. The length of the CDR3 is 15 residues. Germline CDR1 and CDR2: SGHTA and FQGNSA. V lost 5 bases, J lost 4 bases, and 17 bases lay in between. This CDR3 is CASSPTTARLYGYTF. CDR3 DNA: TGTGCCAGCAGCCCAACCACGGCCCGCCTCTATGGCTACACCTTC.

This rearrangement joins TRBV6-1 to TRBJ2-7; D is perhaps TRBD1 (6 bases). CDR1 MNHNS and CDR2 SASEGT come from the germline V gene. The CDR3 consists of 15 residues. The ends were cut back, 5 bases at V and 5 bases at J, with 19 bases in the middle. This CDR3 reads CASSPPYRTGNEQYF. CDR3 DNA: TGTGCCAGCAGTCCGCCATATAGAACAGGGAACGAGCAGTACTTC.

This clone has just a few counts. This chain joins TRBV27 and TRBJ1-2, with a weak D call TRBD1 (6 bases). V lost 3 bases and J lost 2, with 16 bases in between. The CDR3 totals 16 residues. Germline CDR1 is MNHEY and CDR2 is SMNVEV (reference sequence). The CDR3 region is CASSFFSGGRNYGYTF. The CDR3 region has the DNA TGTGCCAGCAGTTTTTTTTCGGGGGGGCGCAACTATGGCTACACCTTC.

With regard to this clone: The junction does not match germline at one end; this may be a read error. The gene calls are TRBV5-6 and TRBJ2-7; D remains ambiguous. Germline V gene lookup returns CDR1 SGHDT and CDR2 YYEEEE. The CDR3 runs 14 residues. CDR3 DNA sequence: TGTGCCAGCAGCTTCTTAGGTAGTTTCGACGAGCGGTACTTC. As protein: CASSFLGSFDERYF.

The chain links TRBV7-3 to TRBJ2-3; possible D gene TRBD1, 5 bases. The CDR3 extends over 13 amino acids. V was cut by 6 bases and J by 1 base, with 8 bases left in between. Germline assignment: CDR1 SGHTA and CDR2 FQGTGA. The CDR3 DNA follows: TGTGCCAGCAGGGGGCCTGGCACAGATACGCAGTATTTT. Protein sequence: CASRGPGTDTQYF.

This clone is a singleton in its sample. This chain uses TRBV30 with TRBJ2-1; 8 positions agree with TRBD1. With 3 bases clipped from V and 4 bases from J, the junction kept 8 bases outside the gene matches. CDR1 is GTSNPN, CDR2 SVGIG, per germline (reference sequence). This CDR3 is built from 15 residues. The DNA of the CDR3 is TGTGCCTGGAGCCAACCGGACAGGGCTTACAATGAGCAGTTCTTC. Translated: CAWSQPDRAYNEQFF.

The chain links TRBV6-1 to TRBJ2-7; possibly TRBD1 for D (6 bases). Germline loops: CDR1 MNHNS, CDR2 SASEGT. The germline V and J ends were trimmed by 6 bases and 3 bases, with 15 bases remaining between them. CDR3 size: 14 residues. The CDR3 here is CASSYRDTSYEQYF. The CDR3 DNA reads TGTGCCAGCAGCTACCGGGACACGAGCTACGAGCAGTACTTC.

The rearrangement uses TRBV7-5 and TRBJ1-6. TRBV7-5 is annotated as a pseudogene. The CDR3 sequence is 15 residues long. CDR3 DNA sequence: TGTGCCAGAAGCTTAAGGGGAGGGGAAGCTTCACCCCTCCACTTT. Its translation: CARSLRGGEASPLHF.

This rearrangement joins TRBV5-5 to TRBJ2-3; D gene uncertain. The CDR3 loop spans 14 amino acids. The ends were cut back, 0 bases at V and 1 base at J, with 6 bases in the middle. The germline gives CDR1 SGHKS, CDR2 YYEKEE (reference sequence). CDR3 region: CASSLAPGTDTQYF. CDR3 DNA: TGTGCCAGCAGCTTGGCCCCAGGCACAGATACGCAGTATTTT. Full variable domain (remainder filled in from reference TRBV5-5 and TRBJ2-3): DAGVTQSPTHLIKTRGQQVTLRCSPISGHKSVSWYQQVLGQGPQFIFQYYEKEERGRGNFPDRFSARQFPNYSSELNVNALLLGDSALYLCASSLAPGTDTQYFGPGTRLTVL.

CDR3: CASSTGGYSGTANFGETQYF. As DNA, the CDR3 is TGCGCCAGCAGTACTGGTGGATACTCCGGGACAGCTAATTTTGGGGAGACCCAGTACTTC. The chain links TRBV5-1 to TRBJ2-5, with TRBD1 matching 7 bases. With V trimmed by 5 bases and J by 5 bases, 27 bases remained unmatched. Germline loops: CDR1 SGHRS, CDR2 YFSETQ. The CDR3 extends over 20 amino acids.

The chain couples TRBV5-1 to TRBJ2-7; maybe TRBD2 (6 bases). The CDR3 runs 16 residues. Germline loops: CDR1 SGHRS, CDR2 YFSETQ. The V end lost 1 base, the J end lost 0 bases, and 14 bases lay between the germline ends. The CDR3 spells CASSLPGLSSSYEQYF. The CDR3 DNA reads TGCGCCAGCAGCTTGCCTGGACTATCGAGCTCCTACGAGCAGTACTTC. The full variable domain, in which reference TRBV5-1 and TRBJ2-7 provide the parts outside the CDR3, is KAGVTQTPRYLIKTRGQQVTLSCSPISGHRSVSWYQQTPGQGLQFLFEYFSETQRNKGNFPGRFSGRQFSNSRSEMNVSTLELGDSALYLCASSLPGLSSSYEQYFGPGTRLTVT.

The rearrangement uses TRBV30 and TRBJ2-7; D perhaps matches TRBD1 (6 bases). V lost 0 bases and J 2 bases, leaving 14 bases between the germline ends. In germline, CDR1 is GTSNPN, CDR2 SVGIG (reference sequence). The CDR3 loop spans 15 amino acids. The CDR3 DNA is TGTGCCTGGAGTGTCCCCGACAGGTTAGCCTACGAGCAGTACTTC. It is translated as CAWSVPDRLAYEQYF.

This chain joins TRBV7-6 and TRBJ1-4; D uncertain. V lost 5 bases to trimming and J lost 6 bases, with 13 bases between them. There are 14 residues in the CDR3. Germline CDR1 is SGHVS and CDR2 is FNYEAQ. The CDR3 is CASSSSVVDEKLFF. DNA of the CDR3: TGTGCCAGCAGCAGTAGTGTGGTTGATGAAAAACTGTTTTTT.

The chain recombines TRBV18 with TRBJ2-7; TRBD1 might be the D (6 bases). The CDR3 is made up of 14 amino acids. CDR1 and CDR2 (germline): KGHSH, LQKENI. V lost 5 bases to trimming and J lost 5 bases, with 16 bases between them. Here the CDR3 reads CASSTGQSAHEQYF. The CDR3 nucleotides read TGTGCCAGCTCAACAGGACAGTCCGCCCACGAGCAGTACTTC.

This chain links TRBV5-5 with TRBJ2-5, with no clear D. The J call may be mistaken, given a closer DNA end match to TRBJ2-7. Germline CDR1 is SGHKS and CDR2 is YYEKEE (reference sequence). The CDR3 contains 11 residues. The CDR3 region is CASSGAYEQYF. The DNA for the CDR3 is TGTGCCAGCAGCGGAGCCTACGAGCAGTACTTC.

V and J are TRBV7-9 and TRBJ2-7; 8 bases fit TRBD2. There are 14 residues in the CDR3. Trimming cost V 1 base and J 5 bases; bases outside gene matches: 4. Germline-derived CDR1 and CDR2 are SEHNR and FQNEAQ (reference sequence). The CDR3 here is CASSLVAGRDEQYF. CDR3 sequence (DNA): TGTGCCAGCAGCTTAGTAGCGGGGAGGGACGAGCAGTACTTC.

V and J are TRBV15 and TRBJ2-5, with D uncertain. V was shortened by 0 bases and J by 0 bases, with 8 bases between the two germline ends. The CDR3 is 15 residues long. Germline assignment: CDR1 LNHNV and CDR2 YYDKDF (reference sequence). The CDR3 reads CATSREAVYQETQYF. The CDR3 DNA reads TGTGCCACCAGCAGAGAAGCAGTGTACCAAGAGACCCAGTACTTC.

V is TRBV14 and J is TRBJ1-1; D is undetermined. CDR1 and CDR2 (germline): SGHDN, FVKESK. Trimming cost V 4 bases and J 4 bases, with 10 bases left between them. There are 13 residues in the CDR3. The CDR3 here is CASSPLGGTEAFF. CDR3 bases: TGTGCCAGCAGCCCCTTGGGCGGCACTGAAGCTTTCTTT.

This clone appeared once. V is TRBV7-2 and J is TRBJ1-1; 9 nucleotides match TRBD1. The J segment lost 4 bases and the V segment lost 3 bases, leaving 3 bases of the junction unmatched. The germline gives CDR1 SGHTA, CDR2 FQGNSA. The CDR3 loop spans 14 amino acids. In DNA, the CDR3 is TGTGCCAGCAGCTTTGACAGGGGGGGCACTGAAGCTTTCTTT. Its protein is CASSFDRGGTEAFF. The complete variable domain, with remaining parts taken from reference TRBV7-2 and TRBJ1-1, reads GAGVSQSPSNKVTEKGKDVELRCDPISGHTALYWYRQSLGQGLEFLIYFQGNSAPDKSGLPSDRFSAERTGGSVSTLTIQRTQQEDSAVYLCASSFDRGGTEAFFGQGTRLTVV.

In its sample, this clone was seen once. V is TRBV7-2 and J is TRBJ1-2, with D possibly TRBD1 on 6 matching bases. V gave up 3 bases and J gave up 1 base, with 21 bases separating them. CDR1 is SGHTA and CDR2 is FQGNSA in the germline V gene. The CDR3 has 18 residues. The CDR3: CASSFRPRDTSFNYGYTF. DNA for the CDR3: TGTGCCAGCAGCTTTAGACCCCGGGACACCAGTTTTAACTATGGCTACACCTTC.

The genes are TRBV14 and TRBJ1-2; D perhaps matches TRBD1 (6 bases). The CDR3 is 16 residues long. Deletions cut 0 bases from V and 4 bases from J, with 15 bases between. Per germline, CDR1 SGHDN and CDR2 FVKESK. CDR3 residues: CASSQDYGGAVYGYTF. Here the CDR3 DNA reads TGTGCCAGCAGCCAAGATTATGGGGGCGCCGTCTATGGCTACACCTTC.

The chain employs TRBV27 and TRBJ1-1; D is perhaps TRBD1 (6 bases). This CDR3 is built from 14 residues. Per the germline V gene, CDR1 is MNHEY and CDR2 is SMNVEV (reference sequence). The germline V and J ends were trimmed by 3 bases and 6 bases, with 14 bases remaining between them. The DNA for the CDR3 is TGTGCCAGCAGTTTGTTGGGGGGCGCCTCTGAAGCTTTCTTT. Translation gives CASSLLGGASEAFF.

The chain employs TRBV12-5 and TRBJ2-3, with D hard to call. The V and J ends lost 4 bases and 6 bases respectively, with 5 bases between them. There are 11 residues in the CDR3. Germline loops: CDR1 LGHNT, CDR2 FRNRAP. The CDR3, as DNA: TGTGCTAGTGGTTACGAGGATACGCAGTATTTT. It yields the protein CASGYEDTQYF.

This clone was detected a few times. The V and J genes are TRBV7-9 and TRBJ2-7; perhaps TRBD1 as D (6 bases). The CDR3 runs 15 residues. CDR1 and CDR2 from the germline V gene are SEHNR and FQNEAQ (reference sequence). The V gene lost 2 bases and the J gene lost 0 bases, with 11 bases spanning the gap. The CDR3 nucleotides read TGTGCCAGCAGCTTATTCGGCAGGGGCTCCTACGAGCAGTACTTC. Protein: CASSLFGRGSYEQYF. Supplemented by reference TRBV7-9 and TRBJ2-7, the full variable domain reads DTGVSQNPRHKITKRGQNVTFRCDPISEHNRLYWYRQTLGQGPEFLTYFQNEAQLEKSRLLSDRFSAERPKGSFSTLEIQRTEQGDSAMYLCASSLFGRGSYEQYFGPGTRLTVT.

This sequence joins TRBV9 and TRBJ2-3; D might be TRBD1 or TRBD2, each matching 6 bases. CDR1 is SGDLS and CDR2 is YYNGEE in the germline V gene. V lost 3 bases to trimming and J lost 5 bases, with 16 bases between them. The CDR3 length is 15 residues. As DNA, the CDR3 is TGTGCCAGCAGCGAGGAGGGGCAGGGGAAAGATACGCAGTATTTT. This encodes CASSEEGQGKDTQYF.

The genes are TRBV27 and TRBJ1-6; D not certain. The CDR3 extends over 14 amino acids. Per the germline V gene, CDR1 is MNHEY and CDR2 is SMNVEV (reference sequence). V dropped 5 bases and J dropped 7 bases, with 12 bases sitting between them. The CDR3 DNA reads as TGTGCCAGCAGTATCCGGGTTTACAATTCACCCCTCCACTTT. Protein product: CASSIRVYNSPLHF.